One and the same sample provided the 27 T cell receptor beta chains below, sequenced in a study of CD8 T cells in ankylosing spondylitis. Study-wide results and caveats: Blood of patients with ankylosing spondylitis appeared to be characterized by a TCR beta motif of eight or nine highly homologous variants.

MiXCR, run by TCRdb on the 5' RACE reads, gives a single entry per CDR3 protein. The data hold around 540,000 distinct CDR3 sequences, with more than 9.5% observed a single time. Their antigen targets remain unknown. Sequencing was done on a sample of blood, either unsorted or a sorted T cell fraction (not recorded which). The receptors were sampled from a male donor with ankylosing spondylitis.

This chain connects TRBV11-2 to TRBJ2-7; D is possibly TRBD1 or TRBD2 (5 bases each). This CDR3 has 15 residues. CDR1 is SGHAT and CDR2 is FQNNGV in the germline V gene. Trimming left V 5 bases short and J 3 bases short, with 17 bases between. DNA of the CDR3: TGTGCCAGCAGCCCCCCCCGGGACGAGGGCTACGAGCAGTACTTC. Its translation: CASSPPRDEGYEQYF.

This clonotype has a handful of counts. This chain links TRBV11-2 with TRBJ1-2; 8 nucleotides line up with TRBD1. Trimming took 5 bases from V and 5 from J; bases not matched to a gene: 10. Germline CDR1 SGHAT, CDR2 FQNNGV. This CDR3 contains 15 residues. CDR3 nucleotides: TGTGCCAGCAGCCGACCCCTGACAGGGGTTTATGGCTACACCTTC. Encoded protein: CASSRPLTGVYGYTF.

This clonotype was seen a handful of times. The chain recombines TRBV3-1 with TRBJ1-1; D unclear. The length of the CDR3 is 14 residues. Germline CDR1 LGHDT, CDR2 YNNKEL (reference sequence). V was shortened by 4 bases and J by 6 bases, with 15 bases between the two germline ends. The CDR3 is CASSPLISRAEAFF. DNA for the CDR3: TGTGCCAGCAGCCCCCTCATAAGTAGGGCTGAAGCTTTCTTT.

The chain carries TRBV2 and TRBJ1-5; TRBD1 is a possible D gene (5 bases). Per the germline V gene, CDR1 is SNHLY and CDR2 is FYNNEI. CDR3 length: 15 amino acids. V shed 6 bases and J shed 2 bases, with 14 bases lying between them. The CDR3 is CASSSEGGGNQPQHF. The DNA for the CDR3 is TGTGCCAGCAGCAGCGAGGGAGGGGGCAATCAGCCCCAGCATTTT.

This clonotype has a count of ten or more. The chain has TRBV20-1 and TRBJ1-2; D unresolved. Germline CDR1 reads DFQATT; CDR2 reads SNEGSKA (reference sequence). The CDR3 runs 13 residues. Trimming shortened V by 4 bases and J by 5 bases, and 14 bases separated the two germline ends. This chain's CDR3 is CSATSGDYYGYTF. CDR3 bases: TGCAGTGCTACCTCAGGAGATTATTATGGCTACACCTTC.

This sequence joins TRBV19 and TRBJ2-7; D is ambiguous. The CDR3 spans 14 residues. Between the trimmed V and J ends, which lost 4 bases and 4 bases, there was a span of 14 bases. Germline-derived CDR1 and CDR2 are LNHDA and SQIVND (reference sequence). Here the CDR3 DNA reads TGTGCCAGTAGTACCGGGTGGGGTCCGTACGAGCAGTACTTC. This encodes CASSTGWGPYEQYF.

This clonotype was seen only a few times. The chain carries TRBV2 and TRBJ2-5; D possibly uses TRBD1 or TRBD2 (5 bases each). The CDR3 consists of 14 residues. Trimming left V 5 bases short and J 0 bases short, with 10 bases between. Per the germline V gene, CDR1 is SNHLY and CDR2 is FYNNEI. The CDR3 sequence is CASSTGTYQETQYF. CDR3 DNA sequence: TGTGCCAGCAGTACCGGGACCTACCAAGAGACCCAGTACTTC.

The chain employs TRBV7-2 and TRBJ2-3, with 9 positions matching TRBD2. Trimming at V came to 5 bases and at J to 5 bases, leaving 8 bases not matched to a gene. Germline loops: CDR1 SGHTA, CDR2 FQGNSA. The CDR3 runs 15 residues. The DNA for the CDR3 is TGTGCCAGCAGCCTTAGCGGGAGCAGTGAAGATACGCAGTATTTT. Its protein product is CASSLSGSSEDTQYF.

Note on this clonotype: This may be a read error: a much more frequent sequence differs by one nucleotide. The chain combines TRBV13 with TRBJ2-3, with 9 nucleotides matching TRBD2. Germline trimming cut 5 bases from V and 7 bases from J; bases unmatched to any gene: 10. The CDR3 consists of 15 residues. The germline V gene encodes CDR1 PRHDT and CDR2 FYEKMQ (reference sequence). CDR3 protein: CASSPGTSWRNTQYF. The CDR3 coding sequence is TGTGCCAGCAGCCCCGGGACTAGCTGGAGGAATACGCAGTATTTT.

The chain links TRBV6-2 or TRBV6-3 to TRBJ2-7; tentatively, D is TRBD2 (6 bases). In germline, CDR1 is MNHEY, CDR2 SVGEGT. There are 13 residues in the CDR3. Trimming cost V 2 bases and J 5 bases, with 10 bases left between them. CDR3 bases: TGTGCCAGCAGTTACCAGGGACTGGACGAGCAGTACGTC. It encodes CASSYQGLDEQYV.

V usage is TRBV6-5 and J usage is TRBJ1-5; D remains unclear. CDR3 length: 17 amino acids. V shed 3 bases and J shed 8 bases, with 23 bases lying between them. Per germline, CDR1 MNHEY and CDR2 SVGAGI. DNA of the CDR3: TGTGCCAGCAGTTATGATATTCGGATAGGGCACGGTAAGCCCCAGCATTTT. It specifies CASSYDIRIGHGKPQHF.

This clonotype has more than one count but fewer than ten. The CDR3 loop is CASSVADEKLFF. The CDR3 coding sequence is TGTGCCAGCAGTGTTGCAGATGAAAAACTGTTTTTT. The V call is TRBV28, the J call TRBJ1-4; D ambiguous. CDR1 and CDR2 (germline): MDHEN, SYDVKM. The CDR3 spans 12 residues. V lost 5 bases and J 6 bases, leaving 7 bases between the germline ends.

To note about this clonotype: A much larger clonotype is one base distant, so this may be a read error. The rearrangement joins TRBV2 to TRBJ1-1; 8 bases line up with TRBD1. The CDR3 is 14 amino acids. From germline, CDR1 is SNHLY and CDR2 FYNNEI. CDR3 loop: CASSEGTGNTEGFF. Here the CDR3 DNA reads TGTGCCAGCAGTGAAGGGACAGGGAACACTGAAGGTTTCTTT.

The V call is TRBV6-1, the J call TRBJ1-1; TRBD1 aligns across 9 bases. V shed 4 bases, J shed 10 bases, and the junction held 10 bases outside the gene matches. The germline CDR1 and CDR2 sequences are MNHNS and SASEGT. This CDR3 spans 14 amino acids. The CDR3 region has the DNA TGTGCCAGCAGTGCGTCCCGGGACAGGGTTCGAGCTTTCTTT. Encoded protein: CASSASRDRVRAFF.

This clonotype was counted many times. The genes are TRBV6-2 or TRBV6-3 and TRBJ1-4; D is uncertain. This CDR3 is 13 amino acids long. V dropped 3 bases and J dropped 5 bases, with 7 bases sitting between them. Germline assignment: CDR1 MNHEY and CDR2 SVGEGT. The CDR3 DNA follows: TGTGCCAGCAGTTATCAAGTGAATGAAAAACTGTTTTTT. Protein sequence: CASSYQVNEKLFF.

The rearrangement joins TRBV5-6 to TRBJ1-1, with D perhaps matching TRBD1 (6 bases). V lost 2 bases, J lost 3 bases, and 14 bases lay in between. This CDR3 comprises 15 residues. Germline V CDR1 and CDR2: SGHDT, YYEEEE. Written as DNA, the CDR3 is TGTGCCAGCAGCTTAGTCAACAGGGAGGACACTGAAGCTTTCTTT. This sequence encodes CASSLVNREDTEAFF.

The gene calls are TRBV20-1 and TRBJ2-2; 7 nucleotides match TRBD2. CDR1 is DFQATT and CDR2 is SNEGSKA in the germline V gene (reference sequence). The CDR3 length is 15 residues. The V and J ends lost 1 base and 2 bases, in that order; junction bases with no gene match: 4. CDR3 region: CSARGGTTNTGELFF. The CDR3 region has the DNA TGCAGTGCTAGAGGCGGGACTACTAACACCGGGGAGCTGTTTTTT.

The CDR3 is CASRAQGNNSPLHF. The CDR3 DNA reads TGTGCCAGCAGAGCACAGGGGAACAATTCACCCCTCCACTTT. The chain uses TRBV25-1 and TRBJ1-6; 7 positions agree with TRBD1. Germline values: CDR1 MGHDK, CDR2 SYGVNS. V lost 6 bases, J lost 7 bases, and 6 bases stayed unmatched. The CDR3 has 14 amino acids.

This clonotype appeared a few times. The chain combines TRBV10-2 with TRBJ2-7; D uncertain. With 0 bases removed from V and 4 bases from J, the gap between germline ends came to 10 bases. Germline CDR1 is WSHSY and CDR2 is SAAADI. The CDR3 is 14 amino acids. The CDR3 region has the DNA TGCGCCAGCAGTGAGTCGGGCAGAAGTTACGAGCAGTACGTC. Its protein product is CASSESGRSYEQYV.

In its sample, this clonotype was seen many times. The genes are TRBV5-1 and TRBJ2-1; 7 bases are a match to TRBD1. Germline loops: CDR1 SGHRS, CDR2 YFSETQ. V lost 0 bases, J lost 6 bases, and 9 bases stayed unmatched. The CDR3 contains 16 residues. CDR3 sequence reads: CASSLASTGEANEQFF. The CDR3 DNA follows: TGCGCCAGCAGCTTGGCCAGTACAGGGGAAGCCAATGAGCAGTTCTTC. The full variable domain, completed using reference TRBV5-1 and TRBJ2-1, is KAGVTQTPRYLIKTRGQQVTLSCSPISGHRSVSWYQQTPGQGLQFLFEYFSETQRNKGNFPGRFSGRQFSNSRSEMNVSTLELGDSALYLCASSLASTGEANEQFFGPGTRLTVL.

This chain uses TRBV5-5 with TRBJ2-1; 12 nucleotides match TRBD2. The germline V gene encodes CDR1 SGHKS and CDR2 YYEKEE (reference sequence). The CDR3 extends over 16 amino acids. J lost 4 bases, V lost 3 bases, and 5 bases had no gene match. The CDR3 is CASSWGGTSGYNEQFF. The CDR3 DNA reads TGTGCCAGCAGCTGGGGAGGGACTAGCGGGTACAATGAGCAGTTCTTC.

V is TRBV20-1 and J is TRBJ2-1; TRBD2 aligns across 8 bases. The CDR3 totals 15 residues. Trimming removed 6 bases from V and 0 bases from J; junction bases left unmatched: 7. Germline values: CDR1 DFQATT, CDR2 SNEGSKA (reference sequence). CDR3 sequence: CSARPGTSSYNEQFF. CDR3 coding DNA: TGCAGTGCCCGGCCCGGGACTAGCTCCTACAATGAGCAGTTCTTC.

The rearrangement joins TRBV2 to TRBJ1-5, with TRBD1 matching 7 bases. After removal of 5 bases from V and 5 bases from J, the junction contained 6 bases not matched to a gene. The CDR3 loop spans 14 amino acids. Germline V gene data show CDR1 as SNHLY and CDR2 as FYNNEI. In DNA form, the CDR3 reads TGTGCCAGCAGTTCGGACAGGTCACATCAGCCCCAGCATTTT. Translation gives CASSSDRSHQPQHF. Looking up the rest from reference TRBV2 and TRBJ1-5 gives the full variable domain: EPEVTQTPSHQVTQMGQEVILRCVPISNHLYFYWYRQILGQKVEFLVSFYNNEISEKSEIFDDQFSVERPDGSNFTLKIRSTKLEDSAMYFCASSSDRSHQPQHFGDGTRLSIL.

This clonotype was counted between two and nine times. The V call is TRBV5-1, the J call TRBJ2-6, with D possibly being TRBD1 (6 bases). The germline V and J ends were trimmed by 5 bases and 0 bases, with 6 bases remaining between them. CDR1 SGHRS and CDR2 YFSETQ come from the germline V gene. The CDR3 spans 14 residues. This CDR3 reads CASRDSSGANVLTF. For the CDR3, the DNA is TGCGCCAGCAGGGACAGCTCTGGGGCCAACGTCCTGACTTTC.

The rearrangement uses TRBV6-1 and TRBJ1-2; 7 nucleotides match TRBD1. Germline loops: CDR1 MNHNS, CDR2 SASEGT. The CDR3 is 14 residues long. The J segment lost 4 bases and the V segment lost 7 bases, leaving 9 bases of the junction unmatched. The CDR3 protein is CASMSGPGGYGYTF. The CDR3 nucleotides read TGTGCCAGCATGAGCGGGCCAGGGGGCTATGGCTACACCTTC.

This clonotype was counted between two and nine times. The chain recombines TRBV6-6 with TRBJ2-7, with D possibly called TRBD1 or TRBD2 (5 bases each). Germline V gene sequence: CDR1 MNHNY, CDR2 SVGAGI (reference sequence). The length of the CDR3 is 12 residues. V lost 2 bases and J lost 8, with 10 bases in between. CDR3 loop: CASSYVGEKQYF. CDR3 nucleotide sequence: TGTGCCAGCAGTTACGTAGGGGAGAAGCAGTACTTC.

This sequence joins TRBV3-1 and TRBJ1-1; TRBD1 aligns across 7 bases. Germline loops: CDR1 LGHDT, CDR2 YNNKEL (reference sequence). V lost 5 bases to trimming and J lost 3 bases; unmatched junction nucleotides: 6. There are 14 residues in the CDR3. The CDR3 loop is CASSTRQGDTEAFF. DNA for the CDR3: TGTGCCAGCAGCACAAGACAGGGCGACACTGAAGCTTTCTTT.